The 23 T cell receptor beta chains in this list originate from one sample, sequenced in a study of tumor-infiltrating lymphocytes in localized non-small cell lung cancer. Produced via immunoSEQ multiplex PCR; TCRdb's table is partial and in-frame only. The sample lists about 12,000 clones; over 80% were seen once. Sequencing input: lung tumor tissue. These receptors all stem from a human donor with non-small cell lung cancer.

This clone was counted a few times. The chain employs TRBV5-4 and TRBJ1-1; TRBD1 might be the D (6 bases). V was clipped by 1 base and J by 4 bases, with 11 bases between them. Germline CDR1 is SGHNT and CDR2 is YYREEE (reference sequence). The CDR3 extends over 14 amino acids. The CDR3 is CASSLWGTITEAFF. CDR3 in DNA: TGTGCCAGCAGCTTGTGGGGGACAATCACTGAAGCTTTCTTT.

V and J are TRBV11-3 and TRBJ2-2; D gene ambiguous. V was cut by 0 bases and J by 0 bases, with 5 bases left in between. There are 15 residues in the CDR3. In germline, CDR1 is SGHNT, CDR2 YENEEA. The DNA of the CDR3 is TGTGCCAGCAGCTTAGATGGGACGAACACCGGGGAGCTGTTTTTT. This sequence encodes CASSLDGTNTGELFF. The complete variable domain, with remaining parts taken from reference TRBV11-3 and TRBJ2-2, reads EAGVVQSPRYKIIEKKQPVAFWCNPISGHNTLYWYLQNLGQGPELLIRYENEEAVDDSQLPKDRFSAERLKGVDSTLKIQPAELGDSAVYLCASSLDGTNTGELFFGEGSRLTVL.

The V call is TRBV19, the J call TRBJ1-3, with 9 bases fitting TRBD1. This CDR3 has 18 amino acids. Germline V CDR1 and CDR2: LNHDA, SQIVND (reference sequence). V was pared by 4 bases and J by 0 bases, with 10 bases of the junction left unmatched. In DNA, the CDR3 is TGTGCCAGTAGTAAGAGGACAGGGGAGACCCTCTCTGGAAACACCATATATTTT. This gives the protein CASSKRTGETLSGNTIYF.

V and J are TRBV5-1 and TRBJ2-1; 11 nucleotides match TRBD2. Germline V gene sequence: CDR1 SGHRS, CDR2 YFSETQ. Germline trimming cut 4 bases from V and 4 bases from J; bases unmatched to any gene: 13. CDR3 length equals 18 residues. The CDR3 nucleotides read TGCGCCAGCAGCCTCACTAGCGGGGGAAGCACACTTTACAATGAGCAGTTCTTC. Translating it yields CASSLTSGGSTLYNEQFF.

The genes are TRBV5-1 and TRBJ2-7; tentative D call: TRBD2 (5 bases). V lost 0 bases to trimming and J lost 0 bases, with 13 bases between them. The germline CDR1 and CDR2 sequences are SGHRS and YFSETQ. The CDR3 runs 16 residues. The CDR3 sequence is CASSLGPGNFSYEQYF. For the CDR3, the DNA is TGCGCCAGCAGCTTGGGCCCGGGAAATTTCTCCTACGAGCAGTACTTC.

The V call is TRBV5-6, the J call TRBJ2-2, with TRBD1 as a possible D gene (6 bases). Germline V lookup: CDR1 SGHDT, CDR2 YYEEEE. The CDR3 extends over 14 amino acids. Between the trimmed V and J ends, which lost 5 bases and 7 bases, there was a span of 15 bases. The CDR3 loop is CASSLIQGVGELFF. As DNA, the CDR3 is TGTGCCAGCAGTCTTATACAGGGTGTCGGGGAGCTGTTTTTT.

The chain links TRBV5-1 to TRBJ1-1; no clear D gene. V shed 0 bases and J shed 10 bases, with 13 bases lying between them. Germline CDR1 reads SGHRS; CDR2 reads YFSETQ. The CDR3 is 13 residues long. The CDR3 bases are TGCGCCAGCAGCTTGGAAGGCGGTTTCGGAGCTTTCTTT. As protein: CASSLEGGFGAFF.

The V call is TRBV7-2, the J call TRBJ2-1, with 8 nucleotides matching TRBD1. The CDR3 runs to 15 residues. Germline CDR1 is SGHTA and CDR2 is FQGNSA. J gave up 2 bases and V 6 bases, and 6 bases lay outside the gene matches. For the CDR3, the DNA is TGTGCCAGCAGATCCGGGACAGGAACCTACAATGAGCAGTTCTTC. Its translation is CASRSGTGTYNEQFF.

A single count supports this clone. The chain is built from TRBV6-5 and TRBJ1-5; TRBD1 aligns across 9 bases. Trimming at V came to 0 bases and at J to 5 bases, leaving 5 bases not matched to a gene. Germline CDR1 reads MNHEY; CDR2 reads SVGAGI. CDR3 length: 16 residues. The CDR3 DNA sequence: TGTGCCAGCAGTTACTCCCGCGACAGGGGGGATCAGCCCCAGCATTTT. The encoded protein is CASSYSRDRGDQPQHF.

V gene TRBV5-1 combines with J gene TRBJ1-1; D perhaps matches TRBD1 (5 bases). This CDR3 spans 14 amino acids. V gave up 6 bases and J gave up 6 bases, with 18 bases separating them. The germline V gene has CDR1 SGHRS and CDR2 YFSETQ. CDR3 bases: TGCGCCAGCACCCTGTTTTTGGGGGTCGCTGAAGCTTTCTTT. Its translation is CASTLFLGVAEAFF.

This clone came up a few times. The chain is built from TRBV7-2 and TRBJ1-5; D gene uncertain. V lost 1 base and J lost 5, with 3 bases in between. This CDR3 has 12 amino acids. From germline, CDR1 is SGHTA and CDR2 FQGNSA. DNA for the CDR3: TGTGCCAGCAGCTTAGGGGATCAGCCCCAGCATTTT. The encoded protein is CASSLGDQPQHF.

The CDR3 is CASSGPWDRGRDYGYTF. The CDR3 bases are TGTGCCAGCAGTGGCCCGTGGGACAGGGGACGAGACTATGGCTACACCTTC. V and J are TRBV25-1 and TRBJ1-2; TRBD1 matches at 10 bases. Germline CDR1 MGHDK, CDR2 SYGVNS. This CDR3 region has 17 residues. J lost 3 bases, V lost 4 bases, and 11 bases had no gene match.

The chain joins TRBV9 to TRBJ1-2; TRBD1 might be the D (6 bases). V was clipped by 3 bases and J by 4 bases, with 16 bases between them. The CDR3 is 15 amino acids. In germline, CDR1 is SGDLS, CDR2 YYNGEE. The CDR3 coding sequence is TGTGCCAGCAGCGCGTACGAGGGGGTGTCCTATGGCTACACCTTC. Its protein is CASSAYEGVSYGYTF.

The V gene is TRBV4-3, the J gene TRBJ2-6; 7 nucleotides agree with TRBD1. This CDR3 spans 19 amino acids. Germline CDR1 is LGHNA and CDR2 is YSLEER. The ends lost 4 bases at V and 0 bases at J; junction bases unmatched: 12. CDR3 loop: CASSPEPTGQYSGANVLTF. CDR3 DNA sequence: TGCGCCAGCAGCCCGGAGCCGACAGGGCAATACTCTGGGGCCAACGTCCTGACTTTC.

The CDR3 region is CASSQEQGKTDTQYF. Written as DNA, the CDR3 is TGCGCCAGCAGCCAAGAACAGGGGAAAACAGATACGCAGTATTTT. The chain couples TRBV4-1 to TRBJ2-3, with 7 bases aligning to TRBD1. Germline CDR1 MGHRA, CDR2 YSYEKL. The trim removed 0 bases at V and 3 bases at J, leaving 3 bases unmatched. The CDR3 is 15 residues long.

The chain employs TRBV7-8 and TRBJ1-1; 8 bases are shared with TRBD1. Losses at the gene ends were 3 bases for V and 2 bases for J; bases not matched to a gene: 14. From germline, CDR1 is SGHVS and CDR2 FQNEAQ. The CDR3 length is 18 residues. CDR3 coding DNA: TGTGCCAGCAGCTTGAGGTCAGGGGGCGCGGGGGAAAACACTGAAGCTTTCTTT. Amino acids: CASSLRSGGAGENTEAFF. The whole variable domain, filled in from reference TRBV7-8 and TRBJ1-1, reads GAGVSQSPRYKVAKRGQDVALRCDPISGHVSLFWYQQALGQGPEFLTYFQNEAQLDKSGLPSDRFFAERPEGSVSTLKIQRTQQEDSAVYLCASSLRSGGAGENTEAFFGQGTRLTVV.

The chain has TRBV4-3 and TRBJ1-1; TRBD1 agrees at 7 bases. V gave up 1 base and J gave up 6 bases; unmatched junction bases: 2. This CDR3 is built from 13 residues. Germline-derived CDR1 and CDR2 are LGHNA and YSLEER. The CDR3 bases are TGCGCCAGCAGCCAAGTAGGGACAGCTGAAGCTTTCTTT. It is translated as CASSQVGTAEAFF.

This chain uses TRBV7-6 with TRBJ2-3; D may correspond to TRBD1 or TRBD2 (6 bases each). V lost 0 bases, J lost 1 base, and 8 bases lay in between. The CDR3 loop spans 15 amino acids. Germline CDR1 SGHVS, CDR2 FNYEAQ. The CDR3 here is CASSLAGGRTDTQYF. In DNA, the CDR3 is TGTGCCAGCAGCTTAGCGGGGGGCCGCACAGATACGCAGTATTTT.

The gene calls are TRBV2 and TRBJ2-3; D ambiguous. Between the trimmed V and J ends, which lost 10 bases and 1 base, there was a span of 9 bases. Germline V gene sequence: CDR1 SNHLY, CDR2 FYNNEI. This CDR3 spans 12 amino acids. The CDR3 protein is CATPGGTDTQYF. The DNA of the CDR3 is TGTGCCACCCCTGGTGGCACAGATACGCAGTATTTT.

The genes are TRBV29-1 and TRBJ2-7; TRBD1 matches 9 bases. CDR1 is SQVTM and CDR2 is ANQGSEA in the germline V gene. The V segment lost 7 bases and the J segment 6 bases; nucleotides outside the gene matches: 4. The CDR3 is 11 amino acids. The CDR3 DNA follows: TGCAGCGCACACAGGGGGCGCGAGCAGTACTTC. Translating gives CSAHRGREQYF.

V is TRBV6-1 and J is TRBJ2-7; D gene uncertain. Germline CDR1 is MNHNS and CDR2 is SASEGT. Trimming stripped 4 bases from V and 4 bases from J, with 8 bases between. This CDR3 is 12 amino acids long. CDR3 protein: CASSGRQYEQYF. The CDR3 DNA follows: TGTGCCAGCAGTGGAAGGCAGTACGAGCAGTACTTC.

This chain connects TRBV4-1 to TRBJ2-7, with D perhaps TRBD2 (5 bases). This CDR3 is 13 amino acids long. Germline loops: CDR1 MGHRA, CDR2 YSYEKL. Trimming shortened V by 0 bases and J by 7 bases, and 10 bases separated the two germline ends. The CDR3 reads CASSQDRGWEQYF. The CDR3 coding sequence is TGCGCCAGCAGCCAAGATAGAGGGTGGGAGCAGTACTTC.

The chain recombines TRBV7-8 with TRBJ2-6; 7 positions agree with TRBD2. CDR3 length: 19 residues. J lost 0 bases, V lost 1 base, and 9 bases had no gene match. Germline V gene lookup returns CDR1 SGHVS and CDR2 FQNEAQ. CDR3 bases: TGTGCCAGCAGCTTAGAAGCGGGGATAGAGAGCTCTGGGGCCAACGTCCTGACTTTC. Translating gives CASSLEAGIESSGANVLTF.